The clone carrying this TCR beta chain has a single count. The data stem from a study of blood T cell repertoires in COVID-19. This table comes from immunoSEQ multiplex PCR, and its TCRdb copy is limited to in-frame clones, with some not included. The profile shows about 76,000 clones, 70% to 90% of them singletons. This CDR3 region has 17 residues. Trimming at V came to 0 bases and at J to 10 bases, leaving 10 bases not matched to a gene. CDR1 and CDR2 from the germline V gene are LGHNA and YNFKEQ. The TCR comes from a man aged 30-40 years with acute or convalescent COVID-19. Sequences were obtained from peripheral blood. This sequence joins TRBV4-2 and TRBJ2-1; 12 bases map to TRBD2. The CDR3 DNA sequence: TGTGCCAGCAGCCAAGAACGTCTACTAGCGGGAGGAGGGGAGCAGTTCTTC. Its protein is CASSQERLLAGGGEQFF.